The 18 T cell receptor beta chains reported below all come from one sample, sequenced in a study of control samples from healthy donors and cancer patients. Generated by immunoSEQ multiplex PCR, the TCRdb table keeps only in-frame clones and is missing some. The sample totals about 210,000 clones; its top ten clones hold around 2%. Sequencing used blood. The source is a woman aged 25 to 39 in good health.

The CDR3 sequence: CASSAPPPPYEQYF. The CDR3 bases are TGTGCCAGCAGCGCTCCCCCCCCGCCCTACGAGCAGTACTTC. V usage is TRBV21-1 and J usage is TRBJ2-7. TRBV21-1 is classified as a pseudogene. The CDR3 runs 14 residues.

The chain uses TRBV10-3 and TRBJ1-2; TRBD1 is a possible D gene (5 bases). CDR3 length equals 12 residues. CDR1 ENHRY and CDR2 SYGVKD come from the germline V gene. V was clipped by 6 bases and J by 6 bases, with 11 bases between them. The CDR3 coding sequence is TGTGCCATCAGGGGGACGGGAGATGGCTACACCTTC. Translation: CAIRGTGDGYTF.

The chain links TRBV19 to TRBJ1-2; D call uncertain. Trimming stripped 2 bases from V and 4 bases from J, with 14 bases between. Germline values: CDR1 LNHDA, CDR2 SQIVND (reference sequence). This CDR3 comprises 15 residues. The CDR3 coding sequence is TGTGCCAGTAGTATATATCCAGTCCCCACCTATGGCTACACCTTC. As protein: CASSIYPVPTYGYTF.

The chain links TRBV11-3 to TRBJ1-6; TRBD1 is a possible D gene (5 bases). This CDR3 region has 15 residues. Germline CDR1 and CDR2: SGHNT and YENEEA. V lost 4 bases, J lost 14 bases, and 21 bases lay in between. The CDR3 region has the DNA TGTGCCAGCAGCTCCGCCGGGACCGGGTCGACAACCCTCCACTTT. It encodes CASSSAGTGSTTLHF.

The rearrangement links TRBV2 to TRBJ1-6; D may be TRBD1 (5 bases). CDR1 is SNHLY and CDR2 is FYNNEI in the germline V gene. This CDR3 spans 14 amino acids. V was trimmed by 2 bases and J by 10 bases, leaving 12 bases between them. The CDR3 loop reads CASSERGGESPLHF. The CDR3 DNA sequence: TGTGCCAGCAGTGAAAGGGGCGGGGAATCACCCCTCCACTTT. Using reference TRBV2 and TRBJ1-6 for the parts outside the CDR3, the full variable domain is EPEVTQTPSHQVTQMGQEVILRCVPISNHLYFYWYRQILGQKVEFLVSFYNNEISEKSEIFDDQFSVERPDGSNFTLKIRSTKLEDSAMYFCASSERGGESPLHFGNGTRLTVT.

This chain links TRBV10-3 with TRBJ2-5; the D gene could be TRBD1 or TRBD2 (5 bases each). V was shortened by 4 bases and J by 11 bases, with 17 bases between the two germline ends. Germline lookup yields CDR1 ENHRY and CDR2 SYGVKD. This CDR3 region has 13 residues. In DNA form, the CDR3 reads TGTGCCATCAGTGTACTATCAGGGAGTGAGCAGTACTTC. It specifies CAISVLSGSEQYF.

The gene calls are TRBV4-1 and TRBJ2-5; D is unclear. The CDR3 is 12 residues long. Per germline, CDR1 MGHRA and CDR2 YSYEKL. The V and J ends lost 0 bases and 6 bases respectively, with 5 bases between them. In DNA, the CDR3 is TGCGCCAGCAGCCAAGATACGCAGACCCAGTACTTC. It is translated as CASSQDTQTQYF.

The chain carries TRBV5-1 and TRBJ2-5; D is unresolved. Between the trimmed V and J ends, which lost 0 bases and 5 bases, there was a span of 17 bases. The CDR3 consists of 16 residues. Germline loops: CDR1 SGHRS, CDR2 YFSETQ. CDR3 coding DNA: TGCGCCAGCAGCTTGGTGTCATTCAGTCTTTCGGAGACCCAGTACTTC. It yields the protein CASSLVSFSLSETQYF.

The genes are TRBV3-1 (or the pseudogene TRBV3-2) and TRBJ1-5, with D perhaps TRBD1 (5 bases). The CDR3 consists of 15 residues. The germline V gene has CDR1 LGHDT and CDR2 YNNKEL (reference sequence). Trimming cost V 3 bases and J 8 bases, with 17 bases left between them. Here the CDR3 DNA reads TGTGCCAGCAGCCAGGGTATCGTCGGGGCGGAGCCCCAGCATTTT. It specifies CASSQGIVGAEPQHF.

This chain connects TRBV6-5 to TRBJ1-4, with 8 bases fitting TRBD1. CDR3 size: 15 residues. The V and J ends lost 0 bases and 8 bases, in that order; junction bases with no gene match: 5. Germline V gene lookup returns CDR1 MNHEY and CDR2 SVGAGI. The CDR3 DNA follows: TGTGCCAGCAGTTACTCCGACAGGGGTCGGGAAAAACTGTTTTTT. It specifies CASSYSDRGREKLFF.

The chain carries TRBV6-4 and TRBJ2-1; TRBD2 matches at 15 bases. V lost 4 bases to trimming and J lost 8 bases; unmatched junction nucleotides: 6. Germline assignment: CDR1 MRHNA and CDR2 SNTAGT. The CDR3 extends over 16 amino acids. The CDR3 coding sequence is TGTGCCAGCAGTGGGACTAGCGGGGGGGCATGGGATGAGCAGTTCTTC. Protein sequence: CASSGTSGGAWDEQFF.

The rearrangement joins TRBV28 to TRBJ1-5; 7 nucleotides line up with TRBD1. After removal of 7 bases from V and 3 bases from J, the junction contained 9 bases not matched to a gene. Germline CDR1 MDHEN, CDR2 SYDVKM. The CDR3 extends over 15 amino acids. The CDR3 region has the DNA TGTGCCAGCACCTCAGGGGGGGCCGCCAATCAGCCCCAGCATTTT. Amino acid sequence: CASTSGGAANQPQHF.

Here the CDR3 reads CASSTTGAYEQYF. The CDR3 nucleotides are TGCGCCAGCAGTACGACTGGGGCCTACGAGCAGTACTTC. V usage is TRBV5-1 and J usage is TRBJ2-7; D is unresolved. The length of the CDR3 is 13 residues. Germline V gene data show CDR1 as SGHRS and CDR2 as YFSETQ. V was trimmed by 5 bases and J by 2 bases, leaving 11 bases between them.

This CDR3 reads CASSLGASSYNSPLHF. The CDR3 DNA is TGTGCCAGTAGTCTAGGGGCCAGCTCCTATAATTCACCCCTCCACTTT. The chain carries TRBV19 and TRBJ1-6; tentatively, D is TRBD1 (5 bases). V was pared by 5 bases and J by 0 bases, with 11 bases between. Germline V gene data show CDR1 as LNHDA and CDR2 as SQIVND (reference sequence). This CDR3 has 16 amino acids.

The chain uses TRBV5-1 and TRBJ2-5, with D hard to call. The length of the CDR3 is 12 residues. Germline loops: CDR1 SGHRS, CDR2 YFSETQ. V lost 0 bases and J 5 bases, leaving 5 bases between the germline ends. The CDR3 nucleotides read TGCGCCAGCAGCTTGGGAGTTGAGACCCAGTACTTC. It is translated as CASSLGVETQYF.

V is TRBV10-3 and J is TRBJ1-6; TRBD1 is a possible D gene (5 bases). The germline gives CDR1 ENHRY, CDR2 SYGVKD. Trimming removed 2 bases at V and 1 base at J, with 21 bases between. This CDR3 contains 20 residues. The CDR3 DNA follows: TGTGCCATCAGTGAGCCCCAGGGACGCCAGGGAGGGTCCTATAATTCACCCCTCCACTTT. It encodes CAISEPQGRQGGSYNSPLHF.

The J gene is TRBJ1-3, the V gene TRBV25-1; 8 positions match TRBD1. After removal of 1 base from V and 0 bases from J, the junction contained 2 bases not matched to a gene. Per germline, CDR1 MGHDK and CDR2 SYGVNS. The CDR3 contains 16 residues. CDR3 in amino acids: CASSESGGRSGNTIYF. The DNA for the CDR3 is TGTGCCAGCAGTGAATCAGGGGGCCGCTCTGGAAACACCATATATTTT.

Written as DNA, the CDR3 is TGTGCCAGCAGCTCAAAGGACAGGGCGGGGCAAGAGACCCAGTACTTC. This gives the protein CASSSKDRAGQETQYF. The chain carries TRBV5-4 and TRBJ2-5; 8 bases fit TRBD1. Germline V CDR1 and CDR2: SGHNT, YYREEE (reference sequence). The CDR3 has 16 amino acids. V gave up 3 bases and J gave up 2 bases; unmatched junction bases: 9.